The 20 T cell receptor beta chains below come from one sample, sequenced in a study of post-analysis software for immune sequencing data. Included in the TCR beta cDNA libraries were unique molecular identifiers. TCRdb reanalysed the PCR reads using MiXCR and keeps one entry per CDR3 protein. The table includes almost 700,000 distinct CDR3 sequences, roughly three fifths detected once. Their recognized antigens are unknown. Regarding the study as a whole: Patients had higher frequencies than controls of about 5 TRBV segments, including TRBV5-6, TRBV5-1 and TRBV20-1.

Specimen: blood. The receptors stem from a girl aged 2-10 years with multiple sclerosis.

The chain couples TRBV24-1 to TRBJ2-5; the D call may be TRBD1 or TRBD2 (6 bases each). This CDR3 has 14 amino acids. CDR1 is KGHDR and CDR2 is SFDVKD in the germline V gene. V was cut by 1 base and J by 5 bases, with 10 bases left in between. The CDR3 here is CATSDFEGGETQYF. For the CDR3, the DNA is TGTGCCACCAGTGATTTTGAGGGGGGCGAGACCCAGTACTTC.

This chain uses TRBV4-2 with TRBJ2-5, with 9 nucleotides matching TRBD2. V dropped 0 bases and J dropped 11; count of bases not matched to a gene: 22. Germline CDR1 reads LGHNA; CDR2 reads YNFKEQ. The CDR3 extends over 19 amino acids. CDR3 sequence reads: CASSQELPGPLAGSAEQYF. CDR3 in DNA: TGTGCCAGCAGCCAAGAACTCCCGGGACCTCTAGCGGGGTCGGCGGAGCAGTACTTC.

The CDR3 region is CASSFAGGTNTEAFF. CDR3 bases: TGTGCCAGCAGTTTCGCGGGTGGTACGAACACTGAAGCTTTCTTT. The chain has TRBV12-3 or TRBV12-4 and TRBJ1-1; D uncertain. The V end lost 3 bases, the J end lost 1 base, and 12 bases lay between the germline ends. CDR3 length: 15 amino acids.

This clonotype was counted once. The V and J genes are TRBV20-1 and TRBJ2-1; possibly TRBD2 for D (5 bases). Trimming pared 2 bases from V and 2 bases from J, leaving 16 bases between. In germline, CDR1 is DFQATT, CDR2 SNEGSKA (reference sequence). The CDR3 totals 16 residues. Here the CDR3 reads CSARFQDLLTYNEQFF. CDR3 DNA: TGCAGTGCTAGATTTCAGGACTTATTAACCTACAATGAGCAGTTCTTC.

This rearrangement joins TRBV29-1 to TRBJ2-5, with TRBD2 identical over 12 bases. Germline V gene data show CDR1 as SQVTM and CDR2 as ANQGSEA. The CDR3 is 14 amino acids. Trimming cost V 3 bases and J 7 bases; bases outside gene matches: 6. The DNA for the CDR3 is TGCAGCGTTGAGACTAGCGGGAGCCTTGGGACCCAGTACTTC. Translating it yields CSVETSGSLGTQYF.

The J gene is TRBJ2-1, the V gene TRBV29-1, with a tentative D call TRBD2 (7 bases). The CDR3 totals 14 residues. V was trimmed by 6 bases and J by 6 bases, leaving 18 bases between them. From germline, CDR1 is SQVTM and CDR2 ANQGSEA. The CDR3 protein is CSVVGGPYGNEQFF. CDR3 sequence (DNA): TGCAGCGTCGTCGGGGGGCCTTATGGCAATGAGCAGTTCTTC.

The gene calls are TRBV7-2 and TRBJ2-5; 9 bases align to TRBD2. The length of the CDR3 is 15 residues. V lost 5 bases and J lost 11; bases outside the gene matches: 15. Per the germline V gene, CDR1 is SGHTA and CDR2 is FQGNSA. The CDR3 protein is CASSTASGNLVEQYF. The DNA for the CDR3 is TGTGCCAGCAGCACGGCTAGCGGGAACCTTGTTGAGCAGTACTTC.

The chain has TRBV20-1 and TRBJ2-7; 8 nucleotides line up with TRBD2. Germline trimming cut 3 bases from V and 0 bases from J; bases unmatched to any gene: 7. Germline CDR1 and CDR2: DFQATT and SNEGSKA (reference sequence). This CDR3 region has 15 residues. The DNA for the CDR3 is TGCAGTGCTAGCTCGGGGGGGGCAGCCTCCTACGAGCAGTACTTC. Amino acids: CSASSGGAASYEQYF.

This clonotype came up a few times. This sequence joins TRBV12-3 or TRBV12-4 and TRBJ2-1; TRBD2 aligns across 12 bases. The V and J ends lost 4 bases and 4 bases, in that order; junction bases with no gene match: 5. This CDR3 has 16 residues. The CDR3 spells CASSSRTSGTYNEQFF. The CDR3 coding sequence is TGTGCCAGCAGTTCCCGGACTAGCGGGACTTACAATGAGCAGTTCTTC.

The chain employs TRBV4-2 and TRBJ1-1; 12 bases align to TRBD1. Germline values: CDR1 LGHNA, CDR2 YNFKEQ. The CDR3 runs 15 residues. The J segment lost 5 bases and the V segment lost 4 bases, leaving 5 bases of the junction unmatched. CDR3 region: CASSPGQGASTEAFF. DNA of the CDR3: TGTGCCAGCAGCCCGGGACAGGGGGCCAGTACTGAAGCTTTCTTT.

This chain connects TRBV3-1 to TRBJ2-6; TRBD2 is a possible D gene (5 bases). The CDR3 extends over 16 amino acids. The germline gives CDR1 LGHDT, CDR2 YNNKEL (reference sequence). The V gene lost 4 bases and the J gene lost 0 bases, with 10 bases spanning the gap. CDR3 DNA sequence: TGTGCCAGCAGCCGCCCGGGGTTCTCTGGGGCCAACGTCCTGACTTTC. It yields the protein CASSRPGFSGANVLTF.

The chain joins TRBV7-2 to TRBJ2-1; 15 bases map to TRBD2. J lost 9 bases, V lost 2 bases, and 8 bases had no gene match. This CDR3 spans 17 amino acids. The germline V gene has CDR1 SGHTA and CDR2 FQGNSA. The chain's CDR3 is CASSLTGTSGGPGEQFF. DNA for the CDR3: TGTGCCAGCAGCTTAACCGGGACTAGCGGGGGGCCTGGTGAGCAGTTCTTC. Using reference TRBV7-2 and TRBJ2-1 for the parts outside the CDR3, the full variable domain is GAGVSQSPSNKVTEKGKDVELRCDPISGHTALYWYRQSLGQGLEFLIYFQGNSAPDKSGLPSDRFSAERTGGSVSTLTIQRTQQEDSAVYLCASSLTGTSGGPGEQFFGPGTRLTVL.

Regarding this clonotype: One end of the junction varies from germline; a read error may be responsible. This sequence joins TRBV12-3 or TRBV12-4 and TRBJ2-2, with no clear D. There are 13 residues in the CDR3. The CDR3: CASRPLGTGELFF. CDR3 coding DNA: TGCGCCAGCAGACCCTTAGGGACCGGGGAGCTGTTTTTT.

This clonotype was counted a few times. The chain employs TRBV6-2 or TRBV6-3 and TRBJ2-1; 11 nucleotides match TRBD2. The CDR3 is 15 amino acids. CDR1 is MNHEY, CDR2 SVGEGT, per germline. J lost 8 bases, V lost 2 bases, and 5 bases had no gene match. DNA for the CDR3: TGTGCCAGCAGTTACGTAGCGGGGGGGCGGGATGAGCAGTTCTTC. This sequence encodes CASSYVAGGRDEQFF.

This clonotype was seen once. The chain combines TRBV6-1 with TRBJ1-2; D is unresolved. This CDR3 comprises 12 residues. Germline V gene lookup returns CDR1 MNHNS and CDR2 SASEGT. With 2 bases removed from V and 5 bases from J, the gap between germline ends came to 6 bases. CDR3 DNA sequence: TGTGCCAGCAGTGAACGAGCTTATGGCTACACCTTC. Amino acids: CASSERAYGYTF.

The chain employs TRBV25-1 and TRBJ1-2, with D possibly TRBD1 on 5 matching bases. The germline gives CDR1 MGHDK, CDR2 SYGVNS. The CDR3 consists of 15 residues. Trimming stripped 3 bases from V and 6 bases from J, with 17 bases between. The CDR3 reads CASSDSSVGGDGYTF. CDR3 DNA: TGTGCCAGCAGTGACTCGTCGGTCGGGGGAGATGGCTACACCTTC.

This clonotype was picked up one time. The chain recombines TRBV12-3 or TRBV12-4 with TRBJ2-2; TRBD2 agrees at 9 bases. The CDR3 consists of 14 residues. The junction had 4 bases not matched to a gene; V was cut back by 7 bases and J by 4 bases. CDR3 nucleotides: TGTGCCAGCATACTAGCGGGTGGCACCGGGGAGCTGTTTTTT. Translation gives CASILAGGTGELFF.

In this sample, this clonotype turned up a few times. The chain combines TRBV20-1 with TRBJ2-1; 8 bases align to TRBD2. The V gene end was trimmed by 3 bases and the J gene end by 7 bases; junction bases not matched to a gene: 8. Germline lookup yields CDR1 DFQATT and CDR2 SNEGSKA (reference sequence). The CDR3 totals 14 residues. The CDR3 coding sequence is TGCAGTGCTAGTAGGGGCGGGAGGTGGAATGAGCAGTTCTTC. It codes for CSASRGGRWNEQFF.

The rearrangement uses TRBV20-1 and TRBJ2-1, with a possible D match to TRBD1 (5 bases). Trimming cost V 0 bases and J 3 bases, with 12 bases left between them. CDR1 is DFQATT and CDR2 is SNEGSKA in the germline V gene (reference sequence). This CDR3 comprises 15 residues. The CDR3 bases are TGCAGTGCTAGAGATGCGACAGTTCTCTACAATGAGCAGTTCTTC. It specifies CSARDATVLYNEQFF.

The chain has TRBV5-4 and TRBJ2-1, with 8 nucleotides matching TRBD2. V lost 4 bases, J lost 6 bases, and 15 bases stayed unmatched. The CDR3 is 17 amino acids. The V gene's germline CDR1 is SGHNT and CDR2 YYREEE (reference sequence). The chain's CDR3 is CASSPGGGAGVRNEQFF. CDR3 sequence (DNA): TGTGCCAGCAGCCCGGGCGGCGGAGCGGGAGTCCGCAATGAGCAGTTCTTC.